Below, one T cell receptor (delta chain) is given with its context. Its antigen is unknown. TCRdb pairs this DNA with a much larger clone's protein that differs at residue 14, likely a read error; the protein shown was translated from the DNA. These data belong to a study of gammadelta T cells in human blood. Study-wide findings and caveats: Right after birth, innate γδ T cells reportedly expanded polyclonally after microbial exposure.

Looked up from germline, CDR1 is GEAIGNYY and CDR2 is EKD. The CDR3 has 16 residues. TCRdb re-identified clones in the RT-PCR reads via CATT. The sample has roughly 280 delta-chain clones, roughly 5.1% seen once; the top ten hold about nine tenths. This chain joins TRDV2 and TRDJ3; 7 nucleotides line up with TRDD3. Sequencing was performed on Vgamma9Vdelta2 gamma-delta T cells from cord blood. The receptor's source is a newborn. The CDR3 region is CACDWGSSWDTRQLFF. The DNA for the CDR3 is TGTGCCTGTGACTGGGGGAGCTCCTGGGACACCCGACAGTTGTTTTTC.